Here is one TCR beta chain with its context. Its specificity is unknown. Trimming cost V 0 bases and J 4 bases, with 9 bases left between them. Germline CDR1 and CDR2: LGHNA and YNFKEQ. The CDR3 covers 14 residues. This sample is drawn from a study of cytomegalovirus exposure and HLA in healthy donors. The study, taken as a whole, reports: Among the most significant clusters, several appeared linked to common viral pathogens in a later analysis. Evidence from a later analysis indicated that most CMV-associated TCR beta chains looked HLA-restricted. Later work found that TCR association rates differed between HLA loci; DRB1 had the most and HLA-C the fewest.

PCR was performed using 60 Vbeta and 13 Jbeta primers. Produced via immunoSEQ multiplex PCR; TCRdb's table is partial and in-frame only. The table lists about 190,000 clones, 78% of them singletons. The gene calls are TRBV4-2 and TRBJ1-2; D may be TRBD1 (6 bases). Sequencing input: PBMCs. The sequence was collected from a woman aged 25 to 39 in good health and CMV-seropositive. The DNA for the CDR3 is TGTGCCAGCAGCCAAGAACAGGGTGGCTATGGCTACACCTTC. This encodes CASSQEQGGYGYTF.